This T cell receptor (beta chain) came from a study of technical replicates of blood from a handful of donors (TCRdb year 2017). Library preparation employed the immunoSEQ multiplex PCR assay. TCRdb holds this immuneACCESS table with in-frame rearrangements only. Some clones are missing; in checked studies, unresolved V genes explain under half, and the rest has no known cause. This sample gives about 81,000 clones in total; almost 96% of them show up just once. The ten largest clones take up roughly 0.37% of the sample. This clone has a handful of counts. Its antigen has not been determined. One base away there is no much larger clone; base qualities are not given. Reading from cysteine to phenylalanine, the CDR3 counts 16 amino acids. Only CDR3 DNA remains: 48 bases, in frame from the first base. CDR1 and CDR2, per the germline V gene, are MDHEN and SYDVKM. Here V drops 2 bases and J drops 4 bases, and the junction holds 10 bases not matched to any gene.

The clonotype was recovered from a human donor in good health. This receptor chain uses TRBV28 and TRBJ2-7; 8 nucleotides in the junction match TRBD2. The sequencing input was T cells isolated from PBMCs. For the CDR3, the sequence is CASSLRVELAGYEQYF. DNA sequence: TGTGCCAGCAGTTTACGGGTAGAGCTAGCGGGTTACGAGCAGTACTTC. Reference TRBV28 and TRBJ2-7 proteins supply the regions before and after the CDR3; the full variable domain is: DVKVTQSSRYLVKRTGEKVFLECVQDMDHENMFWYRQDPGLGLRLIYFSYDVKMKEKGDIPEGYSVSREKKERFSLILESASTNQTSMYLCASSLRVELAGYEQYFGPGTRLTVT.